The source of this T cell receptor (beta chain) is a study of T cell changes during pregnancy in multiple sclerosis. Method: immunoSEQ multiplex PCR; TCRdb's copy keeps in-frame clones and lacks some. The profile covers 30,000 to 45,000 clones, with roughly 94% appearing a single time and roughly 0.45% taken by the ten largest. Losses at the gene ends were 4 bases for V and 0 bases for J; bases not matched to a gene: 10. This CDR3 region has 17 residues. Germline lookup yields CDR1 SGHRS and CDR2 YFSETQ. Sequences were derived from CD4+ T cells from peripheral blood mononuclear cells, sampled after pregnancy. This clonotype was obtained from a female donor with multiple sclerosis, enrolled in a pregnancy study. The rearrangement joins TRBV5-1 to TRBJ2-7; 10 positions agree with TRBD1. In nucleotides, the CDR3 is TGCGCCAGCAGCCGGTGGGGGGACAGGGGCTCCTCCTACGAGCAGTACTTC. Translated, it gives CASSRWGDRGSSYEQYF.